This passage covers 6 T cell receptor beta chains from one sample sequenced in a study of blood T cell repertoires in COVID-19. Sequenced by immunoSEQ multiplex PCR; TCRdb stores in-frame clones only, minus some. Altogether fewer than 200,000 clones are present, 70% to 85% being singletons, with the ten largest covering roughly 9.2%. Sequencing used peripheral blood. The receptors here all came from an elderly woman with acute or convalescent COVID-19.

The V gene is TRBV6-5, the J gene TRBJ1-5, with 7 bases lining up with TRBD1. Trimming removed 11 bases from V and 0 bases from J; junction bases left unmatched: 7. Germline V gives CDR1 MNHEY, CDR2 SVGAGI. CDR3 length equals 14 residues. In DNA form, the CDR3 reads TGTGCCTGTGCCCAGGGGGTTAGCAATCAGCCCCAGCATTTT. Its translation is CACAQGVSNQPQHF.

Note on this clone: This sample includes further DNA sequences coding for the same CDR3. The chain employs TRBV5-4 and TRBJ2-1, with 9 bases fitting TRBD2. This CDR3 has 15 residues. Germline lookup yields CDR1 SGHNT and CDR2 YYREEE (reference sequence). V dropped 2 bases and J dropped 1; count of bases not matched to a gene: 1. The DNA for the CDR3 is TGTGCCAGCAGCTTTAGCGGGAGATCCTACAATGAGCAGTTCTTC. As protein: CASSFSGRSYNEQFF.

This sequence joins TRBV5-1 and TRBJ1-2; D is perhaps TRBD1 (5 bases). V shed 6 bases and J shed 7 bases, with 19 bases lying between them. Germline CDR1 SGHRS, CDR2 YFSETQ. This CDR3 region has 14 residues. The CDR3 DNA reads TGCGCCAGCACGCCCTTTATAGGGGTGGGTGGCTACACCTTC. This gives the protein CASTPFIGVGGYTF.

The chain is built from TRBV2 and TRBJ1-1, with 7 bases matching TRBD1. The CDR3 consists of 12 residues. Per germline, CDR1 SNHLY and CDR2 FYNNEI. Trimming took 7 bases from V and 3 from J; bases not matched to a gene: 2. The CDR3 DNA reads as TGTGCCAGCACCAGGGGGGACACTGAAGCTTTCTTT. Encoded protein: CASTRGDTEAFF.

J is TRBJ1-2 and V is TRBV6-5; D is ambiguous. Trimming stripped 3 bases from V and 0 bases from J, with 8 bases between. Looked up from germline, CDR1 is MNHEY and CDR2 is SVGAGI. CDR3 length: 14 amino acids. The CDR3 DNA reads TGTGCCAGCAGTTATGATTCAGCTAACTATGGCTACACCTTC. Translation gives CASSYDSANYGYTF.

This sequence joins TRBV7-8 and TRBJ2-2; no definite D call. The V gene lost 5 bases and the J gene lost 2 bases, with 15 bases spanning the gap. This CDR3 region has 16 residues. Per the germline V gene, CDR1 is SGHVS and CDR2 is FQNEAQ. Here the CDR3 reads CASSVRRVVNTGELFF. DNA of the CDR3: TGTGCCAGCAGCGTCCGTCGGGTAGTCAACACCGGGGAGCTGTTTTTT.